This T cell receptor beta chain was sequenced for a study of a mutant IDH1 vaccine in newly diagnosed glioma. Study-wide background: Once 4-6 weeks had passed after radiotherapy alone, vaccination started, or it started with temozolomide cycles.

Worth noting for this clone: The target antigen is unknown.

The CDR3 is made up of 17 amino acids. Trimming removed 4 bases at V and 0 bases at J, with 19 bases between. Germline V lookup: CDR1 SGHDN, CDR2 FVKESK. Some clones are missing from TCRdb's copy, which holds only in-frame ones; the method was immunoSEQ multiplex PCR. Here the sample spans roughly 40,000 clones, about 89% being singletons. Time point denoted: week 5, during vaccination. The content of each vaccine dose was 300 ug of mutant IDH1 20-mer peptide, and topical imiquimod accompanied it. The TCR was taken from a man aged 50-60 years with glioma. The sequences come from PBMCs, collected from a glioma patient whose treatment included an IDH1 peptide vaccine. This sequence joins TRBV14 and TRBJ2-7; possible D gene TRBD2, 5 bases. CDR3 nucleotides: TGTGCCAGCAGCCGAAAAGCTGGCGGGTTTAGCTCCTACGAGCAGTACTTC. Protein: CASSRKAGGFSSYEQYF. Full variable domain (rest looked up from reference TRBV14 and TRBJ2-7): EAGVTQFPSHSVIEKGQTVTLRCDPISGHDNLYWYRRVMGKEIKFLLHFVKESKQDESGMPNNRFLAERTGGTYSTLKVQPAELEDSGVYFCASSRKAGGFSSYEQYFGPGTRLTVT.